This T cell receptor (beta chain) was found in a study of cytomegalovirus exposure and HLA in healthy donors. The CDR3 is made up of 15 amino acids. V was clipped by 8 bases and J by 4 bases, with 20 bases between them. The V gene's germline CDR1 is MDHEN and CDR2 SYDVKM. Comments on this clone: Its target is unknown.

General study findings and limits: Reports described diagnosis of cytomegalovirus status by the classifier as highly specific and sensitive.

This PCR relied on a set of 60 Vbeta primers and 13 Jbeta primers. Measured with immunoSEQ multiplex PCR; TCRdb has only the in-frame clones, and not every one. Altogether more than 150,000 clones are present, 80% to 90% being singletons, with the ten largest covering under 1.5%. Sequencing was done on a sample of PBMCs. This clonotype was sampled from a girl aged 2-10 years in good health and CMV-seropositive. The rearrangement joins TRBV28 to TRBJ1-2; the D is unclear. The CDR3 nucleotides are TGTGCCAGCGATAGCTCCCGGTCACCGATCTATGGCTACACCTTC. Translating gives CASDSSRSPIYGYTF.